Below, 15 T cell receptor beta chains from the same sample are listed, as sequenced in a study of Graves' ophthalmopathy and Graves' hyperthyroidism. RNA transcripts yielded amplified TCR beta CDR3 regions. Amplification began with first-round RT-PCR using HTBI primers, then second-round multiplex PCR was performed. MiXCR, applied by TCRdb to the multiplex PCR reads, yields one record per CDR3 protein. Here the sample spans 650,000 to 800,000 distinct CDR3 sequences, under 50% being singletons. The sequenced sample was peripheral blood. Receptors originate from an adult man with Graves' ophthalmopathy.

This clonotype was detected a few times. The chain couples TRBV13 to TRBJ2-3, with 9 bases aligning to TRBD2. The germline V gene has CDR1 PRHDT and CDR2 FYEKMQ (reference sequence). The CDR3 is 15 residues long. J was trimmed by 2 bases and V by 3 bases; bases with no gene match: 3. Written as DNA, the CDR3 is TGTGCCAGCAGCTTCGAGCGGGAGGCCACAGATACGCAGTATTTT. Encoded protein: CASSFEREATDTQYF.

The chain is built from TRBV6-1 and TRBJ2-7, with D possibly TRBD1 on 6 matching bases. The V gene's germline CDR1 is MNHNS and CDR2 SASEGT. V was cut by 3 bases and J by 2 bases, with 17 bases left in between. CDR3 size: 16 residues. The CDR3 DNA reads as TGTGCCAGCAGTGATTTCTCCAGGGGCCTGCCCTACGAGCAGTACTTC. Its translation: CASSDFSRGLPYEQYF.

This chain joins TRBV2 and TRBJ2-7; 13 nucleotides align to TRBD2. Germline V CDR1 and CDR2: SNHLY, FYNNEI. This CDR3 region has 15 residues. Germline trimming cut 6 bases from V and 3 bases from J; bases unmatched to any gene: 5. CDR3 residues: CASRETSGRVYEQYF. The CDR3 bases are TGTGCCAGCAGGGAAACTAGCGGGAGGGTCTACGAGCAGTACTTC.

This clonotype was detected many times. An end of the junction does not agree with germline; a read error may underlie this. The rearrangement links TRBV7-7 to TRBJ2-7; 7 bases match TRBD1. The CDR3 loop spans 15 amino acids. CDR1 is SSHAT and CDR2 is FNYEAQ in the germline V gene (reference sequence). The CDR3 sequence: CASSLSQGDSYEQYF. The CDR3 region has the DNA TGTGCTAGCAGCTTAAGTCAGGGGGACTCCTACGAGCAGTACTTC.

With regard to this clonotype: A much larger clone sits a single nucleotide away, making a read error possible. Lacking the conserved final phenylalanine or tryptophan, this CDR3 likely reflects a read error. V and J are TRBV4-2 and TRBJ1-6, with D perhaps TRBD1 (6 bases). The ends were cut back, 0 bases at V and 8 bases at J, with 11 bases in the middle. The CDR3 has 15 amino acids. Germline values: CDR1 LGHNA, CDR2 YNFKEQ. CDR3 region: CASSQDSQGYSPLHL. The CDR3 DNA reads TGTGCCAGCAGCCAAGATTCACAGGGCTATTCACCCCTCCACCTT.

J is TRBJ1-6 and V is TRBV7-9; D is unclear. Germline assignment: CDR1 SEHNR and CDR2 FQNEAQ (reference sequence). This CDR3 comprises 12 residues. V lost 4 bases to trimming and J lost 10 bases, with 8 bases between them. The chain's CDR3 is CASSSGESPLHF. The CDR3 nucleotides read TGTGCCAGCAGCTCCGGGGAGTCACCCCTCCACTTT. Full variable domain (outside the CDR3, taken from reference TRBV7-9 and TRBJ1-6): DTGVSQNPRHKITKRGQNVTFRCDPISEHNRLYWYRQTLGQGPEFLTYFQNEAQLEKSRLLSDRFSAERPKGSFSTLEIQRTEQGDSAMYLCASSSGESPLHFGNGTRLTVT.

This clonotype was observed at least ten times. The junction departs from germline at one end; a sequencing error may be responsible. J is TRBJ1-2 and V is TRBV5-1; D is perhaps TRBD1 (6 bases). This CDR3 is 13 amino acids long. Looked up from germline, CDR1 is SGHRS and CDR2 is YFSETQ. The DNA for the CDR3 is TGTGCCAGCAGCTTGGACAGCAACTATGGCTACACCTTC. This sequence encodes CASSLDSNYGYTF.

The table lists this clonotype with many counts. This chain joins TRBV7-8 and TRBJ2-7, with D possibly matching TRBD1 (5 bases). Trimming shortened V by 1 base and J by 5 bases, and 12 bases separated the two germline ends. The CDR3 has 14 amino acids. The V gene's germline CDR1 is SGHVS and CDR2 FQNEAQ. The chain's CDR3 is CASSLGGRVHEQYF. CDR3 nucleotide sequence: TGTGCCAGCAGCTTAGGGGGCAGGGTCCACGAGCAGTACTTC.

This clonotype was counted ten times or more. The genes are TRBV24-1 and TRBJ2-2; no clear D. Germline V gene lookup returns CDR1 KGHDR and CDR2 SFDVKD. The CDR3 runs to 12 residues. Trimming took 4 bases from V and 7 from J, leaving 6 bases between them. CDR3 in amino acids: CATSEAHGELFF. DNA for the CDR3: TGTGCCACCAGTGAAGCCCACGGGGAGCTGTTTTTT.

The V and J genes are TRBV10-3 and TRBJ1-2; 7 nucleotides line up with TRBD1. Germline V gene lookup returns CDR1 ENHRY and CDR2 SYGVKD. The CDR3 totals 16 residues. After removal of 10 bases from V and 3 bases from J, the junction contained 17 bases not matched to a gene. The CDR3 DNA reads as TGTGCCAGCAGCCTCCTTAATCCGACAGGGTACTATGGCTACACCTTC. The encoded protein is CASSLLNPTGYYGYTF.

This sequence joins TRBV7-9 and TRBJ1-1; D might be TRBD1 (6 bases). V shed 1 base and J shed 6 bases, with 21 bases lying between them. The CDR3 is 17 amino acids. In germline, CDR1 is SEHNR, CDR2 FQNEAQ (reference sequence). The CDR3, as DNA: TGTGCCAGCAGCTTAGTGGGGAGGGAGGGGGTTCGTGCTGAAGCTTTCTTT. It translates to CASSLVGREGVRAEAFF. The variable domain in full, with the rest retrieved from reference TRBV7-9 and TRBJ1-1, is DTGVSQNPRHKITKRGQNVTFRCDPISEHNRLYWYRQTLGQGPEFLTYFQNEAQLEKSRLLSDRFSAERPKGSFSTLEIQRTEQGDSAMYLCASSLVGREGVRAEAFFGQGTRLTVV.

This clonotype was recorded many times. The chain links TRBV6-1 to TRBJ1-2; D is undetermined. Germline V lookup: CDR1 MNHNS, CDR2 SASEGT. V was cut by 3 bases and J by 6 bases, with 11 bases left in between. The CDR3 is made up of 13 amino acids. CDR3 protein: CASSDAESNGYTF. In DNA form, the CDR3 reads TGTGCCAGCAGTGACGCGGAAAGCAATGGCTACACCTTC.

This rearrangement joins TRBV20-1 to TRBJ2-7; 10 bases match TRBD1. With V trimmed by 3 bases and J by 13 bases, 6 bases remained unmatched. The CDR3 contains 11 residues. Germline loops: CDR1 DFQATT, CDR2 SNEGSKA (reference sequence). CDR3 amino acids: CSARGTGVQYF. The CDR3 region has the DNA TGCAGTGCTAGGGGGACAGGGGTACAATACTTC.

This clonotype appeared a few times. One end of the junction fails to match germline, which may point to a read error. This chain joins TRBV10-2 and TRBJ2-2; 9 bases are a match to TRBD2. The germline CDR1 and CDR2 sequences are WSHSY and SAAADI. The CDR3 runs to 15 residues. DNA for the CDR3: TGTGCCAGCAGTGGACTAGCGTTGAACACCGGGGAGCTGTTTTTT. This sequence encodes CASSGLALNTGELFF.

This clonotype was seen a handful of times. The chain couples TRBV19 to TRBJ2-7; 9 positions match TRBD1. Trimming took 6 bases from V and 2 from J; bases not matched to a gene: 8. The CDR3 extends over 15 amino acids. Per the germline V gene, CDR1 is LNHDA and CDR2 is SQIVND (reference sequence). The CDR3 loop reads CASREGQGLTYEQYF. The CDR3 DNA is TGTGCCAGTAGGGAGGGACAGGGCCTAACCTACGAGCAGTACTTC.